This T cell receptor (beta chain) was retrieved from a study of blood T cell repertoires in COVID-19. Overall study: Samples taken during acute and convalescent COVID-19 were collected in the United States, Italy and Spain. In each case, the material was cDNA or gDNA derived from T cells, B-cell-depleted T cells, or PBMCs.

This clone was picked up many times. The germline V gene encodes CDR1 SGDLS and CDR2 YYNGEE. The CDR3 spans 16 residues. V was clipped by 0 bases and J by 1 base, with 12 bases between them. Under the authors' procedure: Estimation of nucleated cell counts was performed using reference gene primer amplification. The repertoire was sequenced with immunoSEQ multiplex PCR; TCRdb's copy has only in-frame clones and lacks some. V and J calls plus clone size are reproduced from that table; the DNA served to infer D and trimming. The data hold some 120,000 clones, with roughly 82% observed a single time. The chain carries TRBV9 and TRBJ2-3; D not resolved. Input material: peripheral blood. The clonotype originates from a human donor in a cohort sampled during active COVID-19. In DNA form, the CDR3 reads TGTGCCAGCAGCGTAGACCCCAGCCGGGGCACAGATACGCAGTATTTT. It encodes CASSVDPSRGTDTQYF.